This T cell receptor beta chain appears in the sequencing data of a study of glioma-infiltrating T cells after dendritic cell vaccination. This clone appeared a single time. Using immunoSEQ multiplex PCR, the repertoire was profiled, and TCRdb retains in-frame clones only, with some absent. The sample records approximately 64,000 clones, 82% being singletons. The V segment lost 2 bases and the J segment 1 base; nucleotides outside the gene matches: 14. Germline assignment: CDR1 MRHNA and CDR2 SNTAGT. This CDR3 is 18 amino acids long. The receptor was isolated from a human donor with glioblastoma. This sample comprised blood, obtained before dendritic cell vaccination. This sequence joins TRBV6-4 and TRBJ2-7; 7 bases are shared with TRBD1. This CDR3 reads CASSDRTGPNVVSYEQYF. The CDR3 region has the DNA TGTGCCAGCAGTGACAGGACAGGTCCAAACGTCGTATCCTACGAGCAGTACTTC.